These T cell receptor beta chains were read from a single sample in a study of OX40 agonist ivuxolimab in advanced cancers. Using immunoSEQ multiplex PCR, the repertoire was profiled, and TCRdb retains in-frame clones only, with some absent. In the table there are 40,000 to 50,000 clones, more than 80% of which are singletons. The material sequenced was CD4+ or CD8+ T cells sorted from blood, taken in a trial of the OX40 agonist ivuxolimab. The receptor set was obtained from an adult with an advanced solid tumor such as melanoma, head and neck, liver or kidney cancer. The CDR3 runs from the conserved cysteine through the conserved F or W. A D gene is named only where the DNA matches it firmly. Clone size is not always given. Where it is, it says once, few, many or a class for expanded clones.

NA	NA	TRBV15	TRBJ2-1	TGTGCCACCAGCAGAGATGAGGTGGTAGAGCAGTTCTTC	CATSRDEVVEQFF
NA	NA	TRBV6-1	TRBJ2-7	TGTGCCAGCAGTGAAGGGGCATTTTTCCGCGAGCAGTACTTC	CASSEGAFFREQYF
TRBD2	NA	TRBV4-3	TRBJ2-1	TGCGCCAGCAGCCAAGAACTAGCGCGGTTCAATGAGCAGTTCTTC	CASSQELARFNEQFF
TRBD1	NA	TRBV6-1	TRBJ1-2	TGTGCCAGCAGTGAGGGACAGACCTACTATGGCTACACCTTC	CASSEGQTYYGYTF
NA	NA	TRBV9	TRBJ1-2	TGTGCCAGCAGCGTAGGTCCCACTAAACTCGATGGCTACACCTTC	CASSVGPTKLDGYTF
TRBD1	NA	TRBV10-3	TRBJ1-6	TGTGCCATCAGCTCGGGACAGGGTGGGGCAAATAATTCACCCCTCCACTTT	CAISSGQGGANNSPLHF
NA	NA	TRBV11-2	TRBJ2-5	TGTGCCAGCAGCTTAGCTGGTAGGGGGGGCGTCGAGACCCAGTACTTC	CASSLAGRGGVETQYF
NA	NA	TRBV7-9	TRBJ1-5	TGTGCCAGCACCCTGGGGGAGAGCAATCAGCCCCAGCATTTT	CASTLGESNQPQHF
TRBD1	NA	TRBV9	TRBJ1-2	TGTGCCAGCAGCGTAGGTGGACAGGGTTCTTGGGGCTACACCTTC	CASSVGGQGSWGYTF
NA	NA	TRBV23-1	TRBJ2-1	TGCGCCAGCGTCAAGGCAGGGGGGTACAATGAGCAGTTCTTC	CASVKAGGYNEQFF
TRBD2	NA	TRBV7-2	TRBJ2-1	TGTGCCAGCAGCTTTTGGGGGGGACATGAGCAGTTCTTC	CASSFWGGHEQFF
TRBD1	NA	TRBV5-6	TRBJ1-2	TGTGCCAGCAGCCAAACCGCGACAGGGGGCATTAACTATGGCTACACCTTC	CASSQTATGGINYGYTF
TRBD1	NA	TRBV4-2	TRBJ2-7	TGTGCCAGCAGCCAAGAGGGGGGACAGGGCAGCTCCTACGAGCAGTACTTC	CASSQEGGQGSSYEQYF
NA	NA	TRBV29-1	TRBJ1-2	TGCAGCGTTGAAGGTAGTCCAGGGAACTATGGCTACACCTTC	CSVEGSPGNYGYTF
TRBD1	NA	TRBV5-1	TRBJ2-2	TGCGCCAGCAGCCCCCAGACAGGGGAGAACACCGGGGAGCTGTTTTTT	CASSPQTGENTGELFF
TRBD1	NA	TRBV5-1	TRBJ2-7	TGCGCCAGCAGCCCCTCCGCCGGGACAGTTTCCTACGAGCAGTACTTC	CASSPSAGTVSYEQYF
NA	NA	TRBV5-3	TRBJ1-5	TGTGCCAGAAGCTTGTGGGGCGTAAGTTATCAGCCCCAGCATTTT	CARSLWGVSYQPQHF
TRBD1	NA	TRBV6-8	TRBJ2-2	TGTGCCAGCAGTTTTCAGGGGGCCGGGGAGCTGTTTTTT	CASSFQGAGELFF
NA	NA	TRBV7-3	TRBJ2-5	TGTGCCAGCAGCTTGGACCCCAGGGAGACCCAGTACTTC	CASSLDPRETQYF
NA	few	TRBV6-5	TRBJ1-6	TGTGCCAGCGGTAGTCTGTCCTATAATTCACCCCTCCACTTT	CASGSLSYNSPLHF
TRBD1	NA	TRBV9	TRBJ1-2	TGTGCCAGCAGCGTAGCGGACAGGCTGTATGGCTACACCTTC	CASSVADRLYGYTF
TRBD1	once	TRBV6-5	TRBJ2-7	TGTGCCAGCAGTTACTCGGGGACAGGGGGCCACGAGCAGTACTTC	CASSYSGTGGHEQYF
TRBD2	NA	TRBV7-3	TRBJ2-1	TGTGCCAGCAGCTTAGGGGAGCCGGGACTACTCCCCGAGGTCCGCTCCTACAATGAGCAGTTCTTC	CASSLGEPGLLPEVRSYNEQFF
NA	NA	TRBV7-2	TRBJ2-1	TGTGCCAGCAGCCCCCCTAGGGGGGCCATGGGAAATGAGCAGTTCTTC	CASSPPRGAMGNEQFF
NA	NA	TRBV7-8	TRBJ1-5	TGTGCCAGCAGCTCGCCACAAGGGGGGAATAGCAATCAGCCCCAGCATTTT	CASSSPQGGNSNQPQHF
TRBD1	NA	TRBV7-2	TRBJ2-7	TGTGCCAGCAGCCAGGGAGGACAGGGGGCATACGAGCAGTACTTC	CASSQGGQGAYEQYF
TRBD2	NA	TRBV7-2	TRBJ2-3	TGTGCCAGCAGCCCCCTCCCTATTCTTAGCGGGGTAGCTGGGGAGTATTTT	CASSPLPILSGVAGEYF
NA	NA	TRBV30	TRBJ1-6	TGTGCCTGGGCCGAAAGTTATAATTCACCCCTCCACTTT	CAWAESYNSPLHF
NA	NA	TRBV6-1	TRBJ2-1	TGTGCCAGCAGTAGGCTAGGGTCCTCCAATGAGCAGTTCTTC	CASSRLGSSNEQFF
NA	NA	TRBV7-2	TRBJ2-1	TGTGCCAGCAGCTCGGGTGTGGATGAGCAGTTCTTC	CASSSGVDEQFF
NA	NA	TRBV5-1	TRBJ1-4	TGCGCCAGCAGCCTTACAGGGAGTTCTACTAATGAAAAACTGTTTTTT	CASSLTGSSTNEKLFF
NA	NA	TRBV7-2	TRBJ1-2	TGTGCCAGCAGCTTAGGGGTCCATAACTATGGCTACACCTTC	CASSLGVHNYGYTF
TRBD2	once	TRBV27	TRBJ2-1	TGTGCCAGCAGTTCGGGACTAGCGGGTTTCAATGAGCAGTTCTTC	CASSSGLAGFNEQFF
NA	NA	TRBV4-1	TRBJ1-3	TGCGCCAGCAGTCACGGAAAGACTGGAAACACCATATATTTT	CASSHGKTGNTIYF
NA	NA	TRBV5-1	TRBJ1-1	TGCGCCAGCAGCGCTAGGAACACTGAAGCTTTCTTT	CASSARNTEAFF
NA	NA	TRBV7-2	TRBJ2-2	TGTGCCAGCAGCTTAGTCCTCACGAACACCGGGGAGCTGTTTTTT	CASSLVLTNTGELFF
NA	NA	TRBV5-1	TRBJ2-2	TGCGCCAGCAGTTACGACTGGACCGGGGAGCTGTTTTTT	CASSYDWTGELFF
TRBD2	NA	TRBV4-2	TRBJ2-7	TGTGCCAGCAGCCAAGGTAGCGGGGGGGCCGCAGGGCAGTACTTC	CASSQGSGGAAGQYF
NA	few	TRBV5-1	TRBJ1-5	TGCGCCAGCAGCTTGACGGGGGGTCAGCCCCAGCATTTT	CASSLTGGQPQHF
NA	NA	TRBV5-4	TRBJ1-1	TGTGCCAGCAGCCGGGGAACCCGGACTGAAGCTTTCTTT	CASSRGTRTEAFF
TRBD2	NA	TRBV5-1	TRBJ2-1	TGCGCCAGCAGCTTGATAGGCGGGGGGCCTTCCAATGAGCAGTTCTTC	CASSLIGGGPSNEQFF
NA	NA	TRBV10-3	TRBJ1-1	TGTGCCATCAGTGGGTCTGGACAGTCTGAAGCTTTCTTT	CAISGSGQSEAFF
NA	few	TRBV6-5	TRBJ1-2	TGTGCCAGCAAGGCGTCCGGGACCCTCTATGGCTACACCTTC	CASKASGTLYGYTF
TRBD1	NA	TRBV6-5	TRBJ1-6	TGTGCCAGCAGTCGGACAGGGGTTAATTCACCCCTCCACTTT	CASSRTGVNSPLHF
NA	NA	TRBV7-9	TRBJ1-2	TGTGCCAGCAGCTTAGCCCGCAGACCTTATGGCTACACCTTC	CASSLARRPYGYTF
NA	NA	TRBV29-1	TRBJ2-5	TGCAGCGTTTCTCGGACCCAAGAGACCCAGTACTTC	CSVSRTQETQYF
TRBD1	NA	TRBV7-3	TRBJ2-7	TGTGCCAGCAGCCTCATGGGACAGGGGGTCTCCGAGCAGTACTTC	CASSLMGQGVSEQYF
TRBD1	NA	TRBV13	TRBJ1-2	TGTGCCAGCACCCGACGCGGACAGGGAAATGATGGCTACACCTTC	CASTRRGQGNDGYTF
NA	NA	TRBV2	TRBJ1-6	TGTGCCAGCAGTGGCCGTGGTGGGGGCAGTAATTCACCCCTCCACTTT	CASSGRGGGSNSPLHF
NA	NA	TRBV4-3	TRBJ1-6	TGCGCCAGCAGCCCGGGACGCCCCAGGCAGGCCCTCCACTTT	CASSPGRPRQALHF
NA	NA	TRBV7-2	TRBJ2-3	TGTGCCAGCAGCTTTATAGATAGGAGCACAGATACGCAGTATTTT	CASSFIDRSTDTQYF
NA	NA	TRBV6-5	TRBJ1-1	TGTGCCACTTCGGGTCACATGAACACTGAAGCTTTCTTT	CATSGHMNTEAFF
NA	NA	TRBV5-4	TRBJ2-3	TGTGCCAGCAGCTTGAGGGGATCAACTAGCACAGATACGCAGTATTTT	CASSLRGSTSTDTQYF
TRBD1	NA	TRBV5-1	TRBJ2-7	TGCGCCAGCAGCCAGGACAGGGAGCAGTACTTC	CASSQDREQYF
NA	NA	TRBV7-2	TRBJ2-7	TGTGCCAGCAGGGAAGTTGGGGGCTCATACGAGCAGTACTTC	CASREVGGSYEQYF